This is a list of T cell receptor beta chains from one sample in a study of OX40 agonist ivuxolimab in advanced cancers. The assay was immunoSEQ multiplex PCR, and TCRdb's table has in-frame clones only and misses some. The data show around 60,000 clones, 87% seen once. Sequencing used CD4+ or CD8+ T cells sorted from blood, obtained in a trial of the OX40 agonist ivuxolimab. These TCRs come from an adult with an advanced solid tumor such as melanoma, head and neck, liver or kidney cancer. CDR3s leave out the opening cysteine and the closing phenylalanine or tryptophan. The D gene is left open where the match is weak.

d_call	v_call	cdr3_aa
TRBD2	TRBV5-1	ASSLLAGGFVDEQY
NA	TRBV30	AWSPGEDTQY
NA	TRBV29-1	SVSQGPRAEAF
NA	TRBV7-9	ASSLVMGAGGYT
NA	TRBV11-3	ASSFRDSYNEQF
NA	TRBV4-1	ASSHNQGSDEQY
TRBD2	TRBV10-2	ASRDLAANEQY
NA	TRBV28	ASSILYEQY
TRBD1	TRBV18	ASSPAGTGYNSPLH
TRBD1	TRBV5-1	ASSPRTGLNTEAF
NA	TRBV4-1	ASSQDLGDYGYT
NA	TRBV6-1	ASSEAWLDTYEQY
NA	TRBV28	ASSPPATAQPQH
TRBD1	TRBV18	ASSPPGQAYEQY
NA	TRBV10-3	AISEGKGTNTEAF
NA	TRBV6-5	ASSLDDWDTEAF
TRBD1	TRBV29-1	SVAPRDRGTDTQY
NA	TRBV27	ASSLEARRNTEAF
NA	TRBV11-3	ASSLMGLSGNTIY
TRBD2	TRBV4-2	ASSQEGLAGYNEQF
TRBD1	TRBV5-1	ASSVTNTTGGASDTQY
TRBD1	TRBV6-1	ASTDGTVRNQPQH
NA	TRBV6-6	ASSYSRYNEQF
TRBD1	TRBV5-6	ASSLGGTGLYEQY
TRBD1	TRBV5-8	ASSPRGTGGIDEQF
NA	TRBV18	ASSPDGPNQPQH
NA	TRBV7-9	ASSLPGPTAEAF
TRBD1	TRBV7-3	ASSLRDRDFSGANVLT